Reported below is one TCR beta chain. The antigen remains undetermined. Terminally differentiated effector memory CD45RA+ cells were excluded by CCR7 positive selection of CD45RO-negative cells. CDR3 length: 13 amino acids. Germline lookup yields CDR1 MNHEY and CDR2 SVGAGI. Trimming took off 5 bases at V and 6 bases at J, with 12 bases between the two ends. The data stem from a study of shared clonotypes between healthy human individuals. Study-wide results and limits: Genetic and exposure-history diversity was limited by the small donor number. All-four-donor shared clonotypes had higher generation probabilities than non-shared clonotypes did.

Execution of the assay was at deep level. Sorted-subset replicate PCR reactions contained roughly 200 ng DNA, corresponding to approximately 30,000 T cell genomes. The assay was immunoSEQ multiplex PCR, and TCRdb's table has in-frame clones only and misses some. The sample has some 2,100,000 clones; approximately 94% are singletons. The material sequenced was naive CD8+ T cells from PBMCs. The rearrangement links TRBV6-5 to TRBJ2-3; D is unclear. The TCR was taken from a man aged 18 to 29 in good health. Some clones in this sample may be carry-over from other donors' samples. The CDR3: CASSPPPQDTQYF. CDR3 nucleotides: TGTGCCAGCAGTCCGCCACCGCAGGATACGCAGTATTTT.